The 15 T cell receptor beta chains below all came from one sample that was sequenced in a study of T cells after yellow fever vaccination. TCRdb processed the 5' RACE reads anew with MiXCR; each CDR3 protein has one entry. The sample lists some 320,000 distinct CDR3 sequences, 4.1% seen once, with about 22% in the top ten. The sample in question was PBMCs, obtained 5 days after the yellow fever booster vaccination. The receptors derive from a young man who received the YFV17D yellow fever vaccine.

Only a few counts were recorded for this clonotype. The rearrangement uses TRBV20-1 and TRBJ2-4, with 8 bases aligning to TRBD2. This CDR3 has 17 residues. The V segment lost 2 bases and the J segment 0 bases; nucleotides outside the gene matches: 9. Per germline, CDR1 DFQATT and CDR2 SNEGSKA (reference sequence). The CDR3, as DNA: TGCAGTGCTAGATCCCCGACTAGCGCCCTAGCCAAAAACATTCAGTACTTC. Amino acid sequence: CSARSPTSALAKNIQYF.

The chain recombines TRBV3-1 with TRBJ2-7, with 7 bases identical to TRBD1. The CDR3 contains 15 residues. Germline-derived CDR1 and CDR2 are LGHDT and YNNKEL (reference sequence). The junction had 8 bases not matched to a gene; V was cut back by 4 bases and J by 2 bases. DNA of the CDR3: TGTGCCAGCAGCCTCCGGGACAGCACCACCTACGAGCAGTACTTC. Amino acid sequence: CASSLRDSTTYEQYF.

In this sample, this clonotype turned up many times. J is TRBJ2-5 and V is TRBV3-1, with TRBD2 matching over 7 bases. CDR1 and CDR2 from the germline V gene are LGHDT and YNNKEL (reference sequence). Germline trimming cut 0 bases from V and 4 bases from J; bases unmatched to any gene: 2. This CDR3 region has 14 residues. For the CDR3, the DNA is TGTGCCAGCAGCCAAGACGGACTAGGAGAGACCCAGTACTTC. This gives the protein CASSQDGLGETQYF.

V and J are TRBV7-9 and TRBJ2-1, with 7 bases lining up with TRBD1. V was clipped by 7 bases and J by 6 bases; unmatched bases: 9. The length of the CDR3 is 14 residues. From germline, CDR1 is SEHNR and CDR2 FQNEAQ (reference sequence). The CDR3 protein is CASTRQGDGNEQFF. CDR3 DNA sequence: TGTGCCAGCACCCGCCAGGGGGACGGCAATGAGCAGTTCTTC.

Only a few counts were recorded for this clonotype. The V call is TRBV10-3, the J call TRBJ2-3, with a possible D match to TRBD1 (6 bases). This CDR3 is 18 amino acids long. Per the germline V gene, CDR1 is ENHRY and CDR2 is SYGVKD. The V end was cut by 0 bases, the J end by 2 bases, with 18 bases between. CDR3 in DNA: TGTGCCATCAGTGAGTCGATGGGGGCCGGACAACACACAGATACGCAGTATTTT. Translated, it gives CAISESMGAGQHTDTQYF.

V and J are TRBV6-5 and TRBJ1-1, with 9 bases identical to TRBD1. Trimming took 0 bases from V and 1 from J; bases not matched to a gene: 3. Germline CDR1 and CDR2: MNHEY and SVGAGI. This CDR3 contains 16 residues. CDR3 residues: CASSYSGQGGNTEAFF. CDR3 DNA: TGTGCCAGCAGTTACTCGGGACAGGGCGGGAACACTGAAGCTTTCTTT.

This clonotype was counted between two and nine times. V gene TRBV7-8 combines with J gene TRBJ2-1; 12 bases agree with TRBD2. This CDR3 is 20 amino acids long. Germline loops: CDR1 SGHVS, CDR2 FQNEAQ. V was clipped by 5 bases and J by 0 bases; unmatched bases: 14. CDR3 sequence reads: CASSAPGLAGSLSSYNEQFF. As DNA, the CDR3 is TGTGCCAGCAGCGCACCGGGACTAGCGGGTTCCCTTAGCTCCTACAATGAGCAGTTCTTC.

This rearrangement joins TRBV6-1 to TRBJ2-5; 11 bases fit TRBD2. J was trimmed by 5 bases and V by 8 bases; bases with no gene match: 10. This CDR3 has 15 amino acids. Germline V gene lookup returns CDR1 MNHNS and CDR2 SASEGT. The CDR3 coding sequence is TGTGCCAGCGATTTAGCGGGGGGGCCTAGGGAGACCCAGTACTTC. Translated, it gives CASDLAGGPRETQYF.

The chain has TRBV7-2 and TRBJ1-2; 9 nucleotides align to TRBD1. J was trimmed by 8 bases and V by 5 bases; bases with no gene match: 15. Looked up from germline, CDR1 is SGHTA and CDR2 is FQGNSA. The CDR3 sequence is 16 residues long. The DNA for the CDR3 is TGTGCCAGCAGCACTACGCCGGGGACAGGGCTGTGGGGCTACACCTTC. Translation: CASSTTPGTGLWGYTF.

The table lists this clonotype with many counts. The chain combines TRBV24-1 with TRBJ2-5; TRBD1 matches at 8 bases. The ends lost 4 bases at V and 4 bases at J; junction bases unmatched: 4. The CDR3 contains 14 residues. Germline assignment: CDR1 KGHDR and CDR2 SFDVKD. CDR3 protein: CATSDPGTGETQYF. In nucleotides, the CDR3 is TGTGCCACCAGTGACCCCGGGACAGGAGAGACCCAGTACTTC.

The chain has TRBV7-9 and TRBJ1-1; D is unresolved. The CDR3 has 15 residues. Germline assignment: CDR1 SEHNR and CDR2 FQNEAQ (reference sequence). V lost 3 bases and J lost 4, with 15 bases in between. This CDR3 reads CASSLFAPGSTEAFF. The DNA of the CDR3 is TGTGCCAGCAGCTTGTTTGCCCCCGGCAGCACTGAAGCTTTCTTT.

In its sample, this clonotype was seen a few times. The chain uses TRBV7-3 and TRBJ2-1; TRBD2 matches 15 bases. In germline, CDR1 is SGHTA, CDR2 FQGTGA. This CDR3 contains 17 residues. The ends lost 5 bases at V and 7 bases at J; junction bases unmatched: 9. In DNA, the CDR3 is TGTGCCAGCAGCGCATCCGGGACTAGCGGGGGGAGGAATGAGCAGTTCTTC. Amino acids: CASSASGTSGGRNEQFF.

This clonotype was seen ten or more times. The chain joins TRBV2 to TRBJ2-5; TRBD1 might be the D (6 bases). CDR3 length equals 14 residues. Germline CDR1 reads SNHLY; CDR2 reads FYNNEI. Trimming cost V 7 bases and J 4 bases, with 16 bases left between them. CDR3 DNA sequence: TGTGCCAGCATGGACAGCTCCCCTAGAGAGACCCAGTACTTC. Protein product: CASMDSSPRETQYF.

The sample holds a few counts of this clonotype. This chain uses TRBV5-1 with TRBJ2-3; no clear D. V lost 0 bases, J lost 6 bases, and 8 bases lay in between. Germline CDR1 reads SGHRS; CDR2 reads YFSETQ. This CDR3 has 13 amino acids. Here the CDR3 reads CASSLGQYDTQYF. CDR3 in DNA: TGCGCCAGCAGCTTGGGACAATACGATACGCAGTATTTT.

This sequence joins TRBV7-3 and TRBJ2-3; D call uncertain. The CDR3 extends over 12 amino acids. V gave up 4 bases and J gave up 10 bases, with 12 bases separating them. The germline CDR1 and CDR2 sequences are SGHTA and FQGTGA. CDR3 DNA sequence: TGTGCCAGCAGCTCACCCCTACCCCCGCAGTATTTT. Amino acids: CASSSPLPPQYF.